Listed below are T cell receptor beta chains from one sample, sequenced in a study of PD-L1 blockade in urothelial cancer. This table comes from immunoSEQ multiplex PCR, and its TCRdb copy is limited to in-frame clones, with some not included. The data hold approximately 94,000 clones, with around nine tenths observed a single time. The sample consisted of PBMCs, taken around atezolizumab (anti-PD-L1) treatment. These receptors all come from a man in his sixties with urothelial cancer. Both conserved end residues are part of each CDR3. A D gene is named only where the DNA matches it firmly.

TRBV18	TRBJ2-7	14	.	TGTGCCAGCTCACCAAGGACGGGATCCTACGAGCAGTACTTC	CASSPRTGSYEQYF
TRBV5-1	TRBJ1-2	15	TRBD1	TGCGCCAGCAGCTTAACCGGGACAGGGGACTATGGCTACACCTTC	CASSLTGTGDYGYTF
TRBV6-6	TRBJ1-5	15	.	TGTGCCAGCAGTTACACAAAAAATAGCAATCAGCCCCAGCATTTT	CASSYTKNSNQPQHF
TRBV14	TRBJ1-2	16	.	TGTGCCAGCAGCCCACCCTTTAGGGGCAGGGTCGTCGGCTACACCTTC	CASSPPFRGRVVGYTF
TRBV15	TRBJ2-4	17	TRBD1	TGTGCCACCAGCAGGACAGGGGGAGTTCTGGCCAAAAACATTCAGTACTTC	CATSRTGGVLAKNIQYF
TRBV5-4	TRBJ2-4	14	.	TGTGCCAGCAGCGACAGACTAGCCAAAAACATTCAGTACTTC	CASSDRLAKNIQYF
TRBV10-3	TRBJ2-7	15	TRBD2	TGTGCCATCAGTGTTGGTAGCGGGGTCTCCTACGAGCAGTACTTC	CAISVGSGVSYEQYF
TRBV9	TRBJ2-3	15	.	TGTGCCAGCAGCGCATTAGGAGCAAGCACAGATACGCAGTATTTT	CASSALGASTDTQYF
TRBV6-5	TRBJ2-1	16	TRBD1	TGTGCCAGCAGTTACACAGGGACAGGGTTCTACAATGAGCAGTTCTTC	CASSYTGTGFYNEQFF
TRBV6-6	TRBJ2-2	15	TRBD1	TGTGCCAGCAGGATGACAGGGTCGAACACCGGGGAGCTGTTTTTT	CASRMTGSNTGELFF
TRBV19	TRBJ1-2	14	.	TGTGCCAGTAGTACTCAGATCTCAGGGTCTGGCTACACCTTC	CASSTQISGSGYTF
TRBV7-2	TRBJ2-1	16	TRBD2	TGTGCCAGCAGCTTAGTTAGCGGGAGTATCAACAATGAGCAGTTCTTC	CASSLVSGSINNEQFF
TRBV7-2	TRBJ2-4	17	.	TGTGCCAGCAGCTTAAGGAAGGGGATCGGGGCCAAAAACATTCAGTACTTC	CASSLRKGIGAKNIQYF
TRBV28	TRBJ1-2	14	.	TGTGCCAGCAGTTTAACTTTCCAGACTCATGGCTACACCTTC	CASSLTFQTHGYTF
TRBV18	TRBJ2-3	16	TRBD1	TGTGCCAGCTCACCCTCGGACAGGGTGAATGGAGATACGCAGTATTTT	CASSPSDRVNGDTQYF
TRBV5-6	TRBJ2-3	15	TRBD2	TGTGCCAGCAGCCCCGGGACTAGCGGGCCAGATACGCAGTATTTT	CASSPGTSGPDTQYF